The 30 T cell receptor beta chains below all came from one sample that was sequenced in a study of blood T cell repertoires in COVID-19 (dated by TCRdb to 2020 to 2021). Libraries were made using the immunoSEQ multiplex PCR assay. TCRdb took over this immuneACCESS table, retaining in-frame rearrangements with V and J assigned. Such tables are incomplete; in checked studies, under half of the missing clones stem from an unresolved V gene, and the remainder is unexplained. Counted in this sample were approximately 440,000 clones; about 87% of them appeared once. Roughly 12% of the sample rests with the top ten. Sequenced material: peripheral blood. The source of these receptors is a woman between 45 and 60 years old with COVID-19, enrolled during active disease.

V and J are TRBV25-1 and TRBJ1-1, with 9 bases lining up with TRBD1. The V segment lost 9 bases and the J segment 1 base; nucleotides outside the gene matches: 3. The CDR3 is 13 amino acids. The V gene's germline CDR1 is MGHDK and CDR2 SYGVNS. The CDR3, as DNA: TGTGCCAGTGGGACAGGGCGGAACACTGAAGCTTTCTTT. Amino acid sequence: CASGTGRNTEAFF. Combining the CDR3 with reference TRBV25-1 and TRBJ1-1 gives the whole variable domain EADIYQTPRYLVIGTGKKITLECSQTMGHDKMYWYQQDPGMELHLIHYSYGVNSTEKGDLSSESTVSRIRTEHFPLTLESARPSHTSQYLCASGTGRNTEAFFGQGTRLTVV.

V usage is TRBV3-1 (or the pseudogene TRBV3-2) and J usage is TRBJ1-6; weak D call: TRBD1 (5 bases). CDR1 and CDR2 (germline): LGHDT, YNNKEL (reference sequence). This CDR3 contains 13 residues. V lost 4 bases, J lost 8 bases, and 9 bases lay in between. CDR3 amino acids: CASSPGLYSPLHF. In DNA form, the CDR3 reads TGTGCCAGCAGCCCGGGACTCTATTCACCCCTCCACTTT.

The J gene is TRBJ2-3, the V gene TRBV9, with TRBD2 as a possible D gene (5 bases). Trimming left V 4 bases short and J 1 base short, with 13 bases between. CDR1 is SGDLS, CDR2 YYNGEE, per germline. The CDR3 is 15 amino acids. The CDR3 DNA sequence: TGTGCCAGCAGCCCACCCTCCGGGGGCACAGATACGCAGTATTTT. It specifies CASSPPSGGTDTQYF.

V and J are TRBV3-1 (or the pseudogene TRBV3-2) and TRBJ1-1, with a tentative D call TRBD1 (5 bases). CDR1 and CDR2 (germline): LGHDT, YNNKEL (reference sequence). There are 14 residues in the CDR3. The V end was cut by 4 bases, the J end by 5 bases, with 14 bases between. The CDR3: CASSRGVPETEAFF. DNA of the CDR3: TGTGCCAGCAGCCGGGGGGTTCCGGAAACTGAAGCTTTCTTT.

The chain uses TRBV5-1 and TRBJ1-4; a weak D match, TRBD1 (6 bases). Deletions cut 1 base from V and 5 bases from J, with 9 bases between. The CDR3 spans 14 residues. CDR1 and CDR2 (germline): SGHRS, YFSETQ. In DNA, the CDR3 is TGCGCCAGCAGCTTGACAGGGTCAAATGAAAAACTGTTTTTT. This encodes CASSLTGSNEKLFF.

This rearrangement joins TRBV6-1 to TRBJ2-3; D is perhaps TRBD1 (5 bases). Germline CDR1 is MNHNS and CDR2 is SASEGT. The germline V and J ends were trimmed by 2 bases and 6 bases, with 18 bases remaining between them. The CDR3 contains 16 residues. Here the CDR3 reads CASSENPTGGVDTQYF. DNA for the CDR3: TGTGCCAGCAGTGAAAACCCCACAGGTGGTGTGGATACGCAGTATTTT.

The CDR3 here is CASSRRQDNTEAFF. The CDR3 coding sequence is TGTGCCAGCAGCCGCCGACAGGATAACACTGAAGCTTTCTTT. This sequence joins TRBV4-2 and TRBJ1-1; D might be TRBD1 (6 bases). The CDR3 loop spans 14 amino acids. The V gene's germline CDR1 is LGHNA and CDR2 YNFKEQ. The V end was cut by 4 bases, the J end by 2 bases, with 11 bases between.

This chain connects TRBV24-1 to TRBJ2-3, with 7 positions matching TRBD1. CDR3 length equals 15 residues. V lost 4 bases, J lost 1 base, and 4 bases stayed unmatched. CDR1 KGHDR and CDR2 SFDVKD come from the germline V gene. The CDR3 nucleotides read TGTGCCACCAGTGAGGTGACAGGGCGCACAGATACGCAGTATTTT. Translation: CATSEVTGRTDTQYF.

J is TRBJ2-3 and V is TRBV7-2, with D perhaps TRBD1 (6 bases). Germline CDR1 reads SGHTA; CDR2 reads FQGNSA. The CDR3 runs to 17 residues. Trimming took off 4 bases at V and 0 bases at J, with 17 bases between the two ends. The CDR3 nucleotides read TGTGCCAGCAGCTCAGGACAGACAGTCCCCAGCACAGATACGCAGTATTTT. It specifies CASSSGQTVPSTDTQYF.

This chain joins TRBV4-2 and TRBJ1-1, with 8 bases that match TRBD1. Per germline, CDR1 LGHNA and CDR2 YNFKEQ. This CDR3 is 16 amino acids long. V shed 2 bases, J shed 0 bases, and the junction held 5 bases outside the gene matches. The CDR3, as DNA: TGTGCCAGCAGCCAAAGAGGACAGGGTATGAACACTGAAGCTTTCTTT. Protein: CASSQRGQGMNTEAFF.

The chain employs TRBV3-1 (or the pseudogene TRBV3-2) and TRBJ1-5, with unresolved D. The germline gives CDR1 LGHDT, CDR2 YNNKEL (reference sequence). The CDR3 is made up of 13 amino acids. Trimming took off 8 bases at V and 7 bases at J, with 15 bases between the two ends. The chain's CDR3 is CASSVQREQPQHF. CDR3 bases: TGTGCCAGCTCCGTCCAAAGAGAGCAGCCCCAGCATTTT.

The chain links TRBV5-4 to TRBJ2-7, with D perhaps matching TRBD2 (6 bases). This CDR3 contains 13 residues. The germline V gene encodes CDR1 SGHNT and CDR2 YYREEE (reference sequence). The V gene lost 4 bases and the J gene lost 6 bases, with 14 bases spanning the gap. CDR3 nucleotide sequence: TGTGCCAGCAGCCGGGACTCTTATACCGAGCAGTACTTC. Amino acids: CASSRDSYTEQYF.

The V gene is TRBV12-5, the J gene TRBJ1-4; D ambiguous. CDR3 length: 15 residues. The V gene lost 7 bases and the J gene lost 0 bases, with 12 bases spanning the gap. CDR1 and CDR2 (germline): LGHNT, FRNRAP. This CDR3 reads CASAMELATNEKLFF. The DNA for the CDR3 is TGTGCTAGTGCCATGGAACTAGCAACTAATGAAAAACTGTTTTTT. Combining the CDR3 with reference TRBV12-5 and TRBJ1-4 gives the whole variable domain DARVTQTPRHKVTEMGQEVTMRCQPILGHNTVFWYRQTMMQGLELLAYFRNRAPLDDSGMPKDRFSAEMPDATLATLKIQPSEPRDSAVYFCASAMELATNEKLFFGSGTQLSVL.

This chain joins TRBV6-4 and TRBJ2-7; D remains unclear. With 7 bases removed from V and 3 bases from J, the gap between germline ends came to 25 bases. This CDR3 has 17 residues. CDR1 MRHNA and CDR2 SNTAGT come from the germline V gene. CDR3 residues: CASTRSRIWVSHYEQYF. For the CDR3, the DNA is TGTGCCAGCACCCGCTCTAGGATTTGGGTATCCCACTACGAGCAGTACTTC.

The rearrangement uses TRBV12-3 or TRBV12-4 and TRBJ2-1; unclear D gene. CDR3 length: 13 residues. The germline V and J ends were trimmed by 6 bases and 9 bases, with 15 bases remaining between them. The CDR3 sequence: CASSLGVHGEQFF. In DNA, the CDR3 is TGTGCCAGCAGCCTTGGAGTTCACGGTGAGCAGTTCTTC.

This chain connects TRBV6-5 to TRBJ2-6; no reliable D call. The CDR3 sequence is 14 residues long. The germline CDR1 and CDR2 sequences are MNHEY and SVGAGI. V lost 7 bases and J lost 4, with 11 bases in between. CDR3 protein: CASKVLVGANVLTF. In DNA form, the CDR3 reads TGTGCCAGCAAAGTCTTAGTAGGGGCCAACGTCCTGACTTTC.

J is TRBJ2-7 and V is TRBV6-5, with a tentative D call TRBD1 (5 bases). The CDR3 spans 14 residues. Germline V CDR1 and CDR2: MNHEY, SVGAGI. Trimming cost V 11 bases and J 4 bases, with 21 bases left between them. CDR3 protein: CASRSARETYEQYF. The CDR3 coding sequence is TGTGCCTCTAGGTCTGCCAGGGAAACGTACGAGCAGTACTTC.

This clone was found once. The rearrangement links TRBV11-2 to TRBJ1-4, with D uncertain. Germline CDR1 is SGHAT and CDR2 is FQNNGV. The CDR3 covers 17 residues. Trimming took 0 bases from V and 0 from J, leaving 11 bases between them. CDR3 bases: TGTGCCAGCAGCTTAGATCGAAACTTTGCAACTAATGAAAAACTGTTTTTT. This gives the protein CASSLDRNFATNEKLFF.

The V gene is TRBV2, the J gene TRBJ1-6, with 9 bases matching TRBD1. This CDR3 comprises 15 residues. The V and J ends lost 6 bases and 8 bases, in that order; junction bases with no gene match: 8. In germline, CDR1 is SNHLY, CDR2 FYNNEI. This CDR3 reads CASSYTGGAYSPLHF. The CDR3 bases are TGTGCCAGCAGCTATACAGGGGGCGCATATTCACCCCTCCACTTT.

This clone was recorded once. The V and J genes are TRBV28 and TRBJ1-1; maybe TRBD1 (6 bases). Trimming left V 4 bases short and J 5 bases short, with 14 bases between. Germline V CDR1 and CDR2: MDHEN, SYDVKM. The CDR3 totals 14 residues. The CDR3 sequence: CASSSQGGETEAFF. DNA of the CDR3: TGTGCCAGCAGTTCACAGGGCGGAGAAACTGAAGCTTTCTTT.

This chain uses TRBV21-1 with TRBJ2-1; TRBD1, the table's D call, was not compared with the DNA. TRBV21-1 is labeled a pseudogene. The CDR3 contains 12 residues. The CDR3 loop is CAGGPQNNEQFF. The CDR3 nucleotides are TGTGCAGGGGGACCCCAGAACAATGAGCAGTTCTTC.

This sequence joins TRBV24-1 and TRBJ2-2, with 7 bases lining up with TRBD1. J gave up 4 bases and V 6 bases, and 4 bases lay outside the gene matches. Germline CDR1 and CDR2: KGHDR and SFDVKD. The CDR3 length is 14 residues. The CDR3 DNA follows: TGTGCCACCAGTAGAACAGGGGCCACCGGGGAGCTGTTTTTT. It encodes CATSRTGATGELFF.

This chain joins TRBV28 and TRBJ2-3; D is unresolved. This CDR3 has 12 amino acids. Germline CDR1 MDHEN, CDR2 SYDVKM. V gave up 5 bases and J gave up 1 base, with 4 bases separating them. This chain's CDR3 is CASSRGTDTQYF. The CDR3 DNA sequence: TGTGCCAGCAGTCGGGGCACAGATACGCAGTATTTT.

The genes are TRBV27 and TRBJ2-1; a weak D match, TRBD1 (5 bases). V was pared by 6 bases and J by 0 bases, with 15 bases between. The CDR3 loop spans 16 amino acids. Germline loops: CDR1 MNHEY, CDR2 SMNVEV (reference sequence). CDR3 sequence: CASSAPRESSYNEQFF. The CDR3 coding sequence is TGTGCCAGCAGCGCCCCCAGGGAAAGCTCCTACAATGAGCAGTTCTTC.

On this clone itself: The sample contains more than one DNA sequence encoding this CDR3. The chain recombines TRBV18 with TRBJ1-2, with a weak D call TRBD1 (5 bases). Germline V gives CDR1 KGHSH, CDR2 LQKENI. The CDR3 loop spans 13 amino acids. The ends were cut back, 2 bases at V and 4 bases at J, with 8 bases in the middle. The DNA of the CDR3 is TGTGCCAGCTCACCAGGAACAGGCTATGGCTACACCTTC. This sequence encodes CASSPGTGYGYTF.

The J gene is TRBJ2-1, the V gene TRBV5-6, with 8 bases aligning to TRBD2. Trimming took 1 base from V and 9 from J; bases not matched to a gene: 3. From germline, CDR1 is SGHDT and CDR2 YYEEEE. CDR3 length equals 13 residues. CDR3 amino acids: CASSLQLAGEQFF. The CDR3 nucleotides read TGTGCCAGCAGCTTGCAGCTAGCGGGTGAGCAGTTCTTC.

This clone appeared a few times. The chain couples TRBV27 to TRBJ2-1; 7 nucleotides line up with TRBD2. Looked up from germline, CDR1 is MNHEY and CDR2 is SMNVEV (reference sequence). After removal of 6 bases from V and 6 bases from J, the junction contained 8 bases not matched to a gene. The CDR3 covers 14 residues. The CDR3 here is CASSWRGSGNEQFF. The CDR3 region has the DNA TGTGCCAGCAGCTGGCGGGGGTCCGGCAATGAGCAGTTCTTC.

The V and J genes are TRBV13 and TRBJ1-5; unclear D gene. There are 15 residues in the CDR3. V lost 3 bases and J lost 3, with 12 bases in between. Germline CDR1 reads PRHDT; CDR2 reads FYEKMQ (reference sequence). CDR3 nucleotide sequence: TGTGCCAGCAGCTTGCGGTCAGCCTTCAATCAGCCCCAGCATTTT. This sequence encodes CASSLRSAFNQPQHF.

The gene calls are TRBV5-4 and TRBJ1-6; D ambiguous. The CDR3 is made up of 15 amino acids. The V gene lost 3 bases and the J gene lost 10 bases, with 17 bases spanning the gap. Germline V gene lookup returns CDR1 SGHNT and CDR2 YYREEE (reference sequence). CDR3 DNA sequence: TGTGCCAGCAGCTCAGTTGGGAGGTCTGACTCACCCCTCCACTTT. Amino acids: CASSSVGRSDSPLHF.

The chain carries TRBV14 and TRBJ2-2, with TRBD2 matching 10 bases. The CDR3 runs to 14 residues. Germline V gene lookup returns CDR1 SGHDN and CDR2 FVKESK. Trimming took 2 bases from V and 6 from J; bases not matched to a gene: 0. As DNA, the CDR3 is TGTGCCAGCAGCCAAACTAGCGGGGCCGGGGAGCTGTTTTTT. Its translation is CASSQTSGAGELFF.